This T cell receptor beta chain was captured in a study of T-cell reconstitution after alpha-beta-depleted transplantation in children. This CDR3 comprises 15 residues. Germline values: CDR1 SNHLY, CDR2 FYNNEI. The V gene lost 1 base and the J gene lost 7 bases, with 14 bases spanning the gap. This clonotype was observed a few times. TCRbeta library preparation incorporated unique molecular identifiers. Via MiXCR, TCRdb re-called the PCR reads, giving one row per CDR3 protein. The data hold 350,000 to 450,000 distinct CDR3 sequences, with around 20% observed a single time. The sequence was obtained from a human donor who donated a stem cell graft to a child with acute myeloid leukemia. The chain links TRBV2 to TRBJ2-1, with D possibly being TRBD2 (7 bases). Specimen: PBMCs from the stem cell graft donor, collected from the stem cell graft. The CDR3: CASSEEGGGRNEQFF. DNA of the CDR3: TGTGCCAGCAGTGAAGAAGGGGGGGGAAGGAATGAGCAGTTCTTC.